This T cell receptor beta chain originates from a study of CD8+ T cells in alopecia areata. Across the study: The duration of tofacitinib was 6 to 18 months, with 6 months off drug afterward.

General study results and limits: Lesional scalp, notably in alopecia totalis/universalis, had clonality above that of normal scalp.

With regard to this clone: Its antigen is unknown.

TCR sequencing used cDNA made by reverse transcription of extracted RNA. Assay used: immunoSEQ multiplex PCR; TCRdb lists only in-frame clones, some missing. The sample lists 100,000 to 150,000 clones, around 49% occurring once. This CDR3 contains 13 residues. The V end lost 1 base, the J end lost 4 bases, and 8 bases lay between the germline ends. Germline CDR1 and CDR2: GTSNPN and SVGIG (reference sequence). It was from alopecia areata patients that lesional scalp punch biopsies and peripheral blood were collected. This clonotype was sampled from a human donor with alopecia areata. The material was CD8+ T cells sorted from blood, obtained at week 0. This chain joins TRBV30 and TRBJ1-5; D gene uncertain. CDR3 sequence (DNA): TGTGCCTGGAGTGAGTTTTGGAATCAGCCCCAGCATTTT. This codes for CAWSEFWNQPQHF.